This TCR beta chain comes out of a study of OX40 agonist ivuxolimab in advanced cancers. The CDR3 loop spans 15 amino acids. V lost 3 bases and J 5 bases, leaving 14 bases between the germline ends. The germline V gene encodes CDR1 MDHEN and CDR2 SYDVKM. The data were produced by immunoSEQ multiplex PCR, yet TCRdb's version contains in-frame clones alone and is incomplete. The repertoire includes tens of thousands of clones, around four fifths of them detected once, and roughly 30% sits in the top ten. The sequences come from CD4+ or CD8+ T cells sorted from blood, collected in a trial of the OX40 agonist ivuxolimab. The origin of this receptor is an adult with an advanced solid tumor such as melanoma, head and neck, liver or kidney cancer. The chain links TRBV28 to TRBJ1-5, with D uncertain. Here the CDR3 DNA reads TGTGCCAGCAGTTTGGCCTCCGGGTGGGATCAGCCCCAGCATTTT. Protein: CASSLASGWDQPQHF.